These T cell receptor beta chains were read from a single sample in a study of response to subunit inactivated influenza vaccine. TCRdb called the RT-PCR reads again in MiXCR, with one record for every CDR3 protein. The repertoire holds around 580,000 distinct CDR3 sequences, with about an eighth as singletons. The specimen was PBMCs from blood, collected on the day of vaccination. The origin of the receptors is a man aged 50 or older who received an inactivated influenza vaccine. Both conserved end residues are part of each CDR3.

v_call	j_call	cdr3_aa
TRBV9	TRBJ2-2	CASSVGWLPGELFF
TRBV6-1	TRBJ2-2	CAGGPRATGELFF
TRBV5-1	TRBJ2-2	CASSFSGKDTGELFF
TRBV4-3	TRBJ2-1	CASRKSLGQTSSYNEQFF
TRBV6-1	TRBJ2-7	CASTTRLGWREQYF
TRBV27	TRBJ2-2	CASSLGVMATGELFF
TRBV7-8	TRBJ2-1	CASSLPSSGNAQFF
TRBV7-9	TRBJ1-3	CASILPGGSGNTIYF
TRBV6-2/TRBV6-3	TRBJ2-2	CASSPGRNTGELFF
TRBV5-5	TRBJ1-2	CASSQTGYDYGYTF
TRBV4-3	TRBJ1-2	CASSHTDYGYTF
TRBV5-1	TRBJ2-7	CASSLVRGRVYEQYF
TRBV20-1	TRBJ2-4	CSARTSGSQGDIQYF
TRBV4-2	TRBJ1-4	CASSLDRGGRMFF
TRBV21-1	TRBJ2-3	CASSKKGGARDTQYF
TRBV12-3/TRBV12-4	TRBJ2-1	CASSRLGVGQFF
TRBV6-1	TRBJ2-5	CASSPLGDRQRETQYF
TRBV27	TRBJ2-3	CASSSLRTSAGRDTQYF
TRBV6-2/TRBV6-3	TRBJ1-4	CASSPGQRTTNEKLFF
TRBV2	TRBJ2-5	CASSVEAVKNF
TRBV30	TRBJ1-1	CAWSVFGEGEAFF
TRBV14	TRBJ2-7	CASSPTWSSYEQYF
TRBV12-3/TRBV12-4	TRBJ2-4	CASSLGGFQNIQYF
TRBV7-9	TRBJ2-3	CASSPKTRLADTQYF
TRBV28	TRBJ1-1	CASSLVPGTLRTEAFF